A single sample is the source of the 32 T cell receptor beta chains below, sequenced in a study of CD8+CD57+ T cells in acquired aplastic anemia. The sequenced patients had an expansion of CD8+CD57+ cells seen by flow cytometry. Genomic DNA templated the TCR beta VDJ and CDR3 profiling. MiXCR, run by TCRdb on the reads, gives a single entry per CDR3 protein. Here the sample spans more than 200,000 distinct CDR3 sequences, about half being singletons. Material for sequencing was sorted CD4+, CD8+, or CD8+CD57+ T cells (not recorded which) from PBMCs. The receptors here all came from a human donor with aplastic anemia.

Regarding this clonotype: With a much larger clone just one base away, this may be a read error. The CDR3 end shows no conserved phenylalanine or tryptophan, and so a read error is likely. J is TRBJ2-2 and V is TRBV4-1; possible D gene TRBD2, 6 bases. This CDR3 has 16 residues. V dropped 6 bases and J dropped 1 base, with 15 bases sitting between them. CDR1 and CDR2 from the germline V gene are MGHRA and YSYEKL. The CDR3 DNA is TGCGCCAGCAGACCTAGGGACTTGGTGAACACCGGGGAGCTGTTTCTT. Translation gives CASRPRDLVNTGELFL.

This clonotype was observed at least ten times. The chain is built from TRBV7-9 and TRBJ1-1, with 12 positions matching TRBD1. CDR1 is SEHNR and CDR2 is FQNEAQ in the germline V gene (reference sequence). After removal of 5 bases from V and 6 bases from J, the junction contained 10 bases not matched to a gene. The CDR3 sequence is 16 residues long. Here the CDR3 DNA reads TGTGCCAGCAGCCCAATGTATGGGACAGGGGGCCCTGAAGCTTTCTTT. Translation gives CASSPMYGTGGPEAFF.

V gene TRBV10-1 combines with J gene TRBJ1-1; D ambiguous. Germline V gives CDR1 WNHNN, CDR2 SYGVQD (reference sequence). The CDR3 spans 15 residues. The V gene lost 0 bases and the J gene lost 1 base, with 9 bases spanning the gap. In DNA, the CDR3 is TGCGCCAGCAGTGAGTCGAAGGCCGGGAACACTGAAGCTTTCTTT. This gives the protein CASSESKAGNTEAFF.

The chain links TRBV6-5 to TRBJ1-2; no reliable D call. The CDR3 contains 16 residues. Germline V gives CDR1 MNHEY, CDR2 SVGAGI. V was trimmed by 6 bases and J by 6 bases, leaving 23 bases between them. CDR3 in amino acids: CASRLRVWDIVDGYTF. CDR3 sequence (DNA): TGTGCCAGCAGGTTACGGGTGTGGGATATTGTTGATGGCTACACCTTC.

V gene TRBV25-1 combines with J gene TRBJ1-1, with unresolved D. Germline CDR1 and CDR2: MGHDK and SYGVNS. The CDR3 runs 15 residues. V shed 0 bases and J shed 2 bases, with 10 bases lying between them. This CDR3 is CASSEYGGSNTEAFF. CDR3 DNA: TGTGCCAGCAGTGAATATGGTGGCAGTAACACTGAAGCTTTCTTT.

This clonotype was detected ten times or more. The chain couples TRBV5-6 to TRBJ2-7; a weak D match, TRBD2 (5 bases). V was clipped by 3 bases and J by 2 bases, with 15 bases between them. Germline assignment: CDR1 SGHDT and CDR2 YYEEEE. This CDR3 has 15 residues. CDR3 sequence: CASSSTTRAAYEQYF. The CDR3 bases are TGTGCCAGCAGCTCCACGACGAGGGCGGCCTACGAGCAGTACTTC.

The table lists this clonotype with a count of one. The chain couples TRBV19 to TRBJ2-7; 7 nucleotides line up with TRBD2. The V and J ends lost 4 bases and 6 bases, in that order; junction bases with no gene match: 9. This CDR3 is 14 amino acids long. Germline loops: CDR1 LNHDA, CDR2 SQIVND (reference sequence). The CDR3 nucleotides read TGTGCCAGTAGTACCCTAGCGGATCAAGGCGAGCAGTACTTC. Protein product: CASSTLADQGEQYF.

This clonotype was observed many times. The chain uses TRBV30 and TRBJ2-7, with 9 bases identical to TRBD1. Germline assignment: CDR1 GTSNPN and CDR2 SVGIG (reference sequence). Unmatched junction bases numbered 9, after V lost 0 bases and J lost 9 bases. This CDR3 contains 14 residues. The CDR3 nucleotides are TGTGCCTGGAGTGTACGGGACAGGGAAAGGGCGCAGTACTTC. Protein sequence: CAWSVRDRERAQYF.

This clonotype was seen a single time. The rearrangement uses TRBV9 and TRBJ2-3, with D perhaps TRBD2 (6 bases). The CDR3 contains 16 residues. The V gene's germline CDR1 is SGDLS and CDR2 YYNGEE. Trimming shortened V by 0 bases and J by 2 bases, and 13 bases separated the two germline ends. The CDR3 region is CASSVGLALITDTQYF. The CDR3 DNA reads as TGTGCCAGCAGCGTAGGGCTAGCGCTGATCACAGATACGCAGTATTTT.

The rearrangement joins TRBV25-1 to TRBJ2-1; the D gene is possibly TRBD2 (6 bases). The CDR3 covers 16 residues. Trimming pared 3 bases from V and 1 base from J, leaving 13 bases between. Germline loops: CDR1 MGHDK, CDR2 SYGVNS. The CDR3 bases are TGTGCCAGCAGTGAGAGCATGGGACTGTCCTACAATGAGCAGTTCTTC. This codes for CASSESMGLSYNEQFF.

This chain uses TRBV7-9 with TRBJ1-1, with D possibly TRBD1 on 5 matching bases. Germline CDR1 and CDR2: SEHNR and FQNEAQ (reference sequence). The CDR3 length is 14 residues. With 3 bases removed from V and 2 bases from J, the gap between germline ends came to 10 bases. The CDR3: CASSFGTLNTEAFF. For the CDR3, the DNA is TGTGCCAGCAGCTTCGGGACTCTAAACACTGAAGCTTTCTTT.

Notes on this clonotype: A much larger clone lies a single base off, so this may be a read error. The chain links TRBV5-1 to TRBJ2-2, with D perhaps matching TRBD1 (6 bases). The CDR3 runs 16 residues. Germline V gene sequence: CDR1 SGHRS, CDR2 YFSETQ. The CDR3 nucleotides read TGCGCCAGCATGGACGGGACACTTTCCCACACCGGGAAGCTGTTTTTT. Translation: CASMDGTLSHTGKLFF.

This clonotype appeared a few times. The chain has TRBV4-1 and TRBJ2-5; 9 bases are shared with TRBD2. The CDR3 consists of 17 residues. Per the germline V gene, CDR1 is MGHRA and CDR2 is YSYEKL. J was trimmed by 2 bases and V by 0 bases; bases with no gene match: 7. The CDR3 loop reads CASSQERRGGLQETQYF. The CDR3 nucleotides are TGCGCCAGCAGCCAAGAGAGGCGGGGGGGCCTTCAAGAGACCCAGTACTTC.

Comment on this clonotype: This likely comes from a read error, as the CDR3 has no conserved phenylalanine or tryptophan at its end. This chain links TRBV2 with TRBJ1-3; no clear D. Germline-derived CDR1 and CDR2 are SNHLY and FYNNEI. V was shortened by 3 bases and J by 0 bases, with 12 bases between the two germline ends. This CDR3 spans 16 amino acids. The CDR3 nucleotides are TGTGCCAGCAGTGAGATAGGCGGGTACTCTGGAAACACCATATATTCC. The encoded protein is CASSEIGGYSGNTIYS.

A few counts support this clonotype. This may arise from a read error, as a much more abundant clone is one base away. The chain carries TRBV19 and TRBJ2-7; 7 nucleotides agree with TRBD1. In germline, CDR1 is LNHDA, CDR2 SQIVND (reference sequence). This CDR3 is built from 14 residues. The CDR3 DNA sequence: TGTGCCGGTAGACCGACCGGGACAGCCTACGAGCAGTACTTC. Translation: CAGRPTGTAYEQYF.

This clonotype was counted a single time. The CDR3, as DNA: TGTGCCAGCAGCCCGGGACAGGCGGTTATCGACGAGCAGTACTTC. Protein product: CASSPGQAVIDEQYF. This sequence joins TRBV7-2 and TRBJ2-7; 8 positions agree with TRBD1. CDR3 length equals 15 residues. The germline V gene encodes CDR1 SGHTA and CDR2 FQGNSA. With V trimmed by 5 bases and J by 5 bases, 11 bases remained unmatched.

This clonotype was picked up many times. The genes are TRBV2 and TRBJ1-2, with 7 bases aligning to TRBD1. The CDR3 runs to 12 residues. The ends lost 4 bases at V and 8 bases at J; junction bases unmatched: 4. Germline V gives CDR1 SNHLY, CDR2 FYNNEI. CDR3 in DNA: TGTGCCAGCAGTGGGGACAGTCACGGCTACACCTTC. The encoded protein is CASSGDSHGYTF.

The chain employs TRBV2 and TRBJ1-2; D uncertain. The CDR3 totals 14 residues. The V end lost 3 bases, the J end lost 1 base, and 9 bases lay between the germline ends. Germline-derived CDR1 and CDR2 are SNHLY and FYNNEI. The CDR3 here is CASSEGTINYGYTF. DNA of the CDR3: TGTGCCAGCAGTGAGGGAACGATTAACTATGGCTACACCTTC.

The sample holds many counts of this clonotype. V and J are TRBV5-1 and TRBJ2-7, with TRBD1 matching 8 bases. Germline values: CDR1 SGHRS, CDR2 YFSETQ. CDR3 size: 13 residues. Trimming at V came to 5 bases and at J to 5 bases, leaving 6 bases not matched to a gene. The CDR3 spells CASRPDRGDEQYF. The DNA for the CDR3 is TGCGCCAGCAGACCTGACAGGGGAGACGAGCAGTACTTC.

In regard to this clonotype: With a much larger clone just one base away, this may be a read error. V usage is TRBV5-1 and J usage is TRBJ1-4; the D gene is possibly TRBD1 (5 bases). CDR1 and CDR2 (germline): SGHRS, YFSETQ. The CDR3 is 13 residues long. CDR3 nucleotides: TGCGCCAGCAGCATTAGACAGAATGAAAAACTGCTTTTT. Protein sequence: CASSIRQNEKLLF. Drawing the rest from reference TRBV5-1 and TRBJ1-4, the complete variable domain is KAGVTQTPRYLIKTRGQQVTLSCSPISGHRSVSWYQQTPGQGLQFLFEYFSETQRNKGNFPGRFSGRQFSNSRSEMNVSTLELGDSALYLCASSIRQNEKLLFGSGTQLSVL.

The V and J genes are TRBV6-5 and TRBJ2-7; 10 positions match TRBD1. CDR1 is MNHEY and CDR2 is SVGAGI in the germline V gene. The CDR3 length is 14 residues. V dropped 7 bases and J dropped 7; count of bases not matched to a gene: 10. As DNA, the CDR3 is TGTGCCAGCACTAACCGGGACAGGGGAGAAGAGCAGTACTTC. Translated, it gives CASTNRDRGEEQYF.

This clonotype was detected ten times or more. The J gene is TRBJ1-5, the V gene TRBV15, with a tentative D call TRBD1 (6 bases). The CDR3 totals 15 residues. V lost 0 bases to trimming and J lost 5 bases, with 11 bases between them. Germline V gene data show CDR1 as LNHNV and CDR2 as YYDKDF (reference sequence). The CDR3 region is CATSREGQLYQPQHF. The DNA for the CDR3 is TGTGCCACCAGCAGAGAGGGACAACTTTATCAGCCCCAGCATTTT.

The rearrangement links TRBV11-2 to TRBJ2-3; 8 bases are shared with TRBD1. There are 13 residues in the CDR3. The V and J ends lost 5 bases and 4 bases, in that order; junction bases with no gene match: 2. CDR1 is SGHAT, CDR2 FQNNGV, per germline. The CDR3 bases are TGTGCCAGCAGCGAACAGGGGGCAGATACGCAGTATTTT. It translates to CASSEQGADTQYF.

This clonotype was seen once. This clone may be a read error of a much larger clone one base away. This chain connects TRBV5-1 to TRBJ2-1; maybe TRBD1 (6 bases). Germline V lookup: CDR1 SGHRS, CDR2 YFSETQ. V lost 4 bases and J 9 bases, leaving 20 bases between the germline ends. The CDR3 is 15 amino acids. CDR3 residues: CASSDGAGIQGEQFF. For the CDR3, the DNA is TGCGCCAGCAGCGATGGGGCAGGGATACAGGGTGAGCAGTTCTTC.

This clonotype was seen a handful of times. The chain links TRBV3-1 to TRBJ2-1, with TRBD2 matching 11 bases. V shed 4 bases, J shed 5 bases, and the junction held 4 bases outside the gene matches. In germline, CDR1 is LGHDT, CDR2 YNNKEL (reference sequence). The CDR3 has 15 amino acids. The CDR3 region is CASSPLAGGDNEQFF. CDR3 DNA: TGTGCCAGCAGCCCCCTAGCGGGGGGAGACAATGAGCAGTTCTTC.

The V gene is TRBV12-3 or TRBV12-4, the J gene TRBJ2-1; the D gene is possibly TRBD2 (6 bases). V was shortened by 8 bases and J by 1 base, with 12 bases between the two germline ends. This CDR3 is 14 amino acids long. CDR3 sequence: CASAISGSYNEQFF. CDR3 sequence (DNA): TGTGCCAGCGCAATTAGCGGATCCTACAATGAGCAGTTCTTC.

This clonotype has at least ten counts. The genes are TRBV14 and TRBJ2-7; 7 bases are a match to TRBD1. Losses at the gene ends were 5 bases for V and 2 bases for J; bases not matched to a gene: 12. The CDR3 runs 16 residues. Germline V CDR1 and CDR2: SGHDN, FVKESK. The CDR3: CASSITGQILTYEQYF. The CDR3 nucleotides read TGTGCCAGCAGCATTACGGGACAGATACTTACCTACGAGCAGTACTTC.

The rearrangement uses TRBV5-4 and TRBJ1-4; 8 nucleotides line up with TRBD1. In germline, CDR1 is SGHNT, CDR2 YYREEE (reference sequence). Trimming at V came to 4 bases and at J to 6 bases, leaving 5 bases not matched to a gene. The CDR3 extends over 14 amino acids. The CDR3 bases are TGTGCCAGCAGCCCAGCGACAGGGGATGAAAAACTGTTTTTT. It translates to CASSPATGDEKLFF.

The chain joins TRBV20-1 to TRBJ1-2; D perhaps matches TRBD1 (5 bases). The CDR3 runs to 11 residues. Germline V lookup: CDR1 DFQATT, CDR2 SNEGSKA (reference sequence). The DNA of the CDR3 is TGCAGCTACAGGACTAACTATGGCTACACCTTC. Residues: CSYRTNYGYTF.

As DNA, the CDR3 is TGTGCCAGCAGCGGGGACTCTACAACTGGCTACACCTTC. It yields the protein CASSGDSTTGYTF. The chain is built from TRBV9 and TRBJ1-2; weak D call: TRBD1 (5 bases). The V gene lost 3 bases and the J gene lost 7 bases, with 13 bases spanning the gap. Germline V lookup: CDR1 SGDLS, CDR2 YYNGEE. There are 13 residues in the CDR3.

This clonotype has more than one count but fewer than ten. This chain links TRBV29-1 with TRBJ2-2; D not certain. Germline CDR1 is SQVTM and CDR2 is ANQGSEA. This CDR3 has 14 residues. Trimming cost V 4 bases and J 4 bases, with 13 bases left between them. In DNA, the CDR3 is TGCAGCGTTGTAGGCGTTGGCCCCACCGGGGAGCTGTTTTTT. This gives the protein CSVVGVGPTGELFF.

The chain carries TRBV7-6 and TRBJ1-6, with D possibly TRBD1 on 6 matching bases. The V end was cut by 2 bases, the J end by 11 bases, with 13 bases between. Per the germline V gene, CDR1 is SGHVS and CDR2 is FNYEAQ. The CDR3 runs to 14 residues. The CDR3 loop is CASSLSNPGAPLHF. The DNA of the CDR3 is TGTGCCAGCAGCTTAAGTAACCCAGGGGCACCCCTCCACTTT.